These 27 T cell receptor beta chains share one sample of origin, sequenced in a study of T cell responses to AZD1222 COVID-19 vaccine. Data came from immunoSEQ multiplex PCR; TCRdb stores just in-frame clones and leaves some out. The data contain under 95,000 clones, approximately 89% of them seen just once; the ten biggest clones take up 2.2%. The input for sequencing was peripheral blood, taken on day 0 of AZD1222 vaccination. All receptors derive from an adult in good health.

The genes are TRBV5-5 and TRBJ1-3; a weak D match, TRBD1 (5 bases). This CDR3 comprises 14 residues. CDR1 and CDR2 (germline): SGHKS, YYEKEE (reference sequence). Trimming stripped 0 bases from V and 2 bases from J, with 6 bases between. This CDR3 is CASSLARAGNTIYF. The CDR3 region has the DNA TGTGCCAGCAGCTTGGCCAGGGCTGGAAACACCATATATTTT.

The rearrangement joins TRBV18 to TRBJ2-3, with D perhaps matching TRBD1 or TRBD2 (5 bases each). Germline V gives CDR1 KGHSH, CDR2 LQKENI. Between the trimmed V and J ends, which lost 4 bases and 2 bases, there was a span of 13 bases. The CDR3 loop spans 15 amino acids. CDR3 sequence: CASSRGYGNTDTQYF. The CDR3 DNA reads as TGTGCCAGCTCACGGGGGTATGGAAACACAGATACGCAGTATTTT.

V and J are TRBV10-1 and TRBJ2-1; D is undetermined. The germline V and J ends were trimmed by 0 bases and 7 bases, with 10 bases remaining between them. The CDR3 has 14 amino acids. The germline gives CDR1 WNHNN, CDR2 SYGVQD (reference sequence). The CDR3 nucleotides are TGCGCCAGCAGTGAGTCCTATCCTCCGAATGAGCAGTTCTTC. It translates to CASSESYPPNEQFF.

This chain joins TRBV27 and TRBJ1-1; D gene ambiguous. This CDR3 comprises 14 residues. Germline CDR1 is MNHEY and CDR2 is SMNVEV (reference sequence). The V end was cut by 2 bases, the J end by 3 bases, with 10 bases between. The CDR3 reads CASSLDTRYTEAFF. Here the CDR3 DNA reads TGTGCCAGCAGTTTAGACACTCGATACACTGAAGCTTTCTTT.

This clone is a singleton in its sample. This chain uses TRBV7-8 with TRBJ2-1, with unresolved D. Per germline, CDR1 SGHVS and CDR2 FQNEAQ. V shed 2 bases and J shed 13 bases, with 12 bases lying between them. The CDR3 sequence is 12 residues long. CDR3: CASSLSRPQQFF. The CDR3 bases are TGTGCCAGCAGCTTATCCCGGCCGCAACAGTTCTTC. The full variable domain, its missing parts supplied by reference TRBV7-8 and TRBJ2-1, is GAGVSQSPRYKVAKRGQDVALRCDPISGHVSLFWYQQALGQGPEFLTYFQNEAQLDKSGLPSDRFFAERPEGSVSTLKIQRTQQEDSAVYLCASSLSRPQQFFGPGTRLTVL.

The chain links TRBV5-1 to TRBJ2-5; 13 bases map to TRBD2. Trimming removed 3 bases from V and 5 bases from J; junction bases left unmatched: 7. The V gene's germline CDR1 is SGHRS and CDR2 YFSETQ. The CDR3 has 16 amino acids. Here the CDR3 DNA reads TGCGCCAGCAGCTCCCAGGGACTAGCGGGAAGGGAGACCCAGTACTTC. As protein: CASSSQGLAGRETQYF.

This clone was found once. The J gene is TRBJ2-7, the V gene TRBV6-5; D is unclear. This CDR3 has 15 residues. V dropped 3 bases and J dropped 1 base, with 13 bases sitting between them. Germline V lookup: CDR1 MNHEY, CDR2 SVGAGI. The CDR3 spells CASSYTGLGSYEQYF. CDR3 DNA: TGTGCCAGCAGTTATACCGGGCTGGGGTCCTACGAGCAGTACTTC.

V usage is TRBV30 and J usage is TRBJ1-1, with TRBD1 matching over 10 bases. The CDR3 covers 13 residues. From germline, CDR1 is GTSNPN and CDR2 SVGIG (reference sequence). The junction had 13 bases not matched to a gene; V was cut back by 4 bases and J by 14 bases. CDR3 nucleotides: TGTGCCTGGAACGGACAGGGGGAGCCTAAGAAATTCTTT. Translation: CAWNGQGEPKKFF. Filled out from reference TRBV30 and TRBJ1-1, the complete variable domain reads SQTIHQWPATLVQPVGSPLSLECTVEGTSNPNLYWYRQAAGRGLQLLFYSVGIGQISSEVPQNLSASRPQDRQFILSSKKLLLSDSGFYLCAWNGQGEPKKFFGQGTRLTVV.

The rearrangement uses TRBV19 and TRBJ1-5, with D unclear. Germline CDR1 LNHDA, CDR2 SQIVND (reference sequence). This CDR3 has 15 residues. V dropped 5 bases and J dropped 2 bases, with 13 bases sitting between them. The CDR3 DNA sequence: TGTGCCAGTAGTCAAGGAGTGGTAGGCAATCAGCCCCAGCATTTT. Translating gives CASSQGVVGNQPQHF.

This sequence joins TRBV7-2 and TRBJ2-2; no definite D call. Trimming took off 5 bases at V and 5 bases at J, with 12 bases between the two ends. This CDR3 region has 14 residues. Germline assignment: CDR1 SGHTA and CDR2 FQGNSA. CDR3 residues: CASSPSAVTGELFF. CDR3 bases: TGTGCCAGCAGCCCCTCGGCCGTGACCGGGGAGCTGTTTTTT. The complete variable domain, with remaining parts taken from reference TRBV7-2 and TRBJ2-2, reads GAGVSQSPSNKVTEKGKDVELRCDPISGHTALYWYRQSLGQGLEFLIYFQGNSAPDKSGLPSDRFSAERTGGSVSTLTIQRTQQEDSAVYLCASSPSAVTGELFFGEGSRLTVL.

The count of this clone is one. The V call is TRBV4-2, the J call TRBJ2-3; a possible D gene is TRBD2 (5 bases). Per the germline V gene, CDR1 is LGHNA and CDR2 is YNFKEQ. V gave up 4 bases and J gave up 0 bases, with 11 bases separating them. The CDR3 consists of 15 residues. In DNA form, the CDR3 reads TGTGCCAGCAGCCTCGAAGCGGATAGCACAGATACGCAGTATTTT. Its protein product is CASSLEADSTDTQYF.

The chain links TRBV7-6 to TRBJ2-1; D perhaps matches TRBD2 (6 bases). This CDR3 contains 15 residues. Germline CDR1 reads SGHVS; CDR2 reads FNYEAQ. The V end lost 5 bases, the J end lost 5 bases, and 16 bases lay between the germline ends. CDR3 sequence reads: CASSPGNRGDNEQFF. The CDR3 DNA is TGTGCCAGCAGCCCAGGGAACCGCGGGGACAATGAGCAGTTCTTC.

The rearrangement links TRBV27 to TRBJ2-3, with 11 bases lining up with TRBD2. V lost 2 bases to trimming and J lost 8 bases; unmatched junction nucleotides: 6. Germline values: CDR1 MNHEY, CDR2 SMNVEV (reference sequence). This CDR3 region has 15 residues. CDR3 sequence: CASSLVAGGFGTQYF. The CDR3 DNA follows: TGTGCCAGCAGTTTAGTAGCGGGAGGGTTTGGTACGCAGTATTTT.

This clone was observed a single time. The chain employs TRBV11-2 and TRBJ1-3, with TRBD1 identical over 7 bases. This CDR3 is 13 amino acids long. CDR1 SGHAT and CDR2 FQNNGV come from the germline V gene. The V gene end was trimmed by 1 base and the J gene end by 9 bases; junction bases not matched to a gene: 3. The CDR3 DNA reads as TGTGCCAGCAGCTTAGGTCGGGACAGCACCATATATTTT. It specifies CASSLGRDSTIYF.

The V and J genes are TRBV5-1 and TRBJ1-4, with TRBD1 matching 8 bases. Looked up from germline, CDR1 is SGHRS and CDR2 is YFSETQ. Losses at the gene ends were 7 bases for V and 8 bases for J; bases not matched to a gene: 10. The CDR3 runs 14 residues. The CDR3, as DNA: TGCGCCAGCTGCCCCGGGACAGGCGTCGAAAAACTGTTTTTT. This encodes CASCPGTGVEKLFF.

V gene TRBV7-2 combines with J gene TRBJ1-1, with 8 bases matching TRBD1. The junction had 10 bases not matched to a gene; V was cut back by 6 bases and J by 4 bases. The germline V gene encodes CDR1 SGHTA and CDR2 FQGNSA. The CDR3 is 15 amino acids. For the CDR3, the DNA is TGTGCCAGCAGGATACCCGGGACAGGAAGCACTGAAGCTTTCTTT. Amino acids: CASRIPGTGSTEAFF.

DNA of the CDR3: TGTGCCACCAGCAGGAGGACAGCGAACTATGGCTACACCTTC. This encodes CATSRRTANYGYTF. The gene calls are TRBV15 and TRBJ1-2; D is perhaps TRBD1 (6 bases). The CDR3 spans 14 residues. V was clipped by 3 bases and J by 2 bases, with 10 bases between them. Germline lookup yields CDR1 LNHNV and CDR2 YYDKDF (reference sequence).

In its sample, this clone was seen a few times. The chain combines TRBV27 with TRBJ1-5, with D uncertain. CDR3 length: 14 amino acids. Trimming took 0 bases from V and 7 from J, leaving 10 bases between them. CDR1 and CDR2 (germline): MNHEY, SMNVEV (reference sequence). CDR3 coding DNA: TGTGCCAGCAGTTTATCAAGCCCAATACAGCCCCAGCATTTT. Encoded protein: CASSLSSPIQPQHF.

The chain has TRBV20-1 and TRBJ1-1, with D possibly matching TRBD1 (5 bases). The germline V gene has CDR1 DFQATT and CDR2 SNEGSKA (reference sequence). The CDR3 consists of 14 residues. The V and J ends lost 3 bases and 1 base respectively, with 12 bases between them. CDR3 DNA sequence: TGCAGTGCTAGTAAAAACCAGGGGAACACTGAAGCTTTCTTT. It is translated as CSASKNQGNTEAFF.

The rearrangement joins TRBV12-3 or TRBV12-4 to TRBJ1-1, with D possibly TRBD1 on 5 matching bases. The V end was cut by 5 bases, the J end by 5 bases, with 12 bases between. This CDR3 region has 13 residues. The CDR3 DNA reads TGTGCCAGCAGTCTAACCCCAGGGACTGAAGCTTTCTTT. The encoded protein is CASSLTPGTEAFF.

This sequence joins TRBV11-2 and TRBJ1-6; TRBD1 matches 9 bases. Trimming removed 8 bases from V and 9 bases from J; junction bases left unmatched: 5. Per germline, CDR1 SGHAT and CDR2 FQNNGV. This CDR3 has 13 residues. CDR3 loop: CASGQGLGSPLHF. CDR3 bases: TGTGCCAGCGGACAGGGGCTGGGTTCACCCCTCCACTTT. The full variable domain, in which reference TRBV11-2 and TRBJ1-6 provide the parts outside the CDR3, is EAGVAQSPRYKIIEKRQSVAFWCNPISGHATLYWYQQILGQGPKLLIQFQNNGVVDDSQLPKDRFSAERLKGVDSTLKIQPAKLEDSAVYLCASGQGLGSPLHFGNGTRLTVT.

The chain is built from TRBV4-1 and TRBJ2-7, with D possibly being TRBD2 (6 bases). V lost 4 bases, J lost 0 bases, and 13 bases lay in between. The CDR3 totals 15 residues. Germline-derived CDR1 and CDR2 are MGHRA and YSYEKL. In DNA form, the CDR3 reads TGCGCCAGCAGCCGCACCGGGACTTTCTCCTACGAGCAGTACTTC. As protein: CASSRTGTFSYEQYF.

This clone was found once. V gene TRBV7-9 combines with J gene TRBJ1-4; D gene unclear. The CDR3 sequence is 14 residues long. Germline values: CDR1 SEHNR, CDR2 FQNEAQ (reference sequence). Trimming removed 1 base from V and 0 bases from J, with 3 bases in between. CDR3 sequence (DNA): TGTGCCAGCAGCTTAGGTGCAACTAATGAAAAACTGTTTTTT. It codes for CASSLGATNEKLFF.

There are a few counts of this clone. This chain uses TRBV19 with TRBJ1-2, with D possibly TRBD1 on 5 matching bases. The V end was cut by 5 bases, the J end by 1 base, with 11 bases between. Germline CDR1 reads LNHDA; CDR2 reads SQIVND (reference sequence). The CDR3 extends over 14 amino acids. The CDR3 reads CASSSTVRNYGYTF. For the CDR3, the DNA is TGTGCCAGTAGTTCGACAGTCCGTAACTATGGCTACACCTTC.

The J gene is TRBJ1-1, the V gene TRBV7-2, with D hard to call. Trimming shortened V by 4 bases and J by 6 bases, and 15 bases separated the two germline ends. Germline-derived CDR1 and CDR2 are SGHTA and FQGNSA. The CDR3 spans 14 residues. In DNA, the CDR3 is TGTGCCAGCAGCTCCCCGGGAGGGATATCTGAAGCTTTCTTT. This sequence encodes CASSSPGGISEAFF.

The chain uses TRBV25-1 and TRBJ2-2, with D perhaps assigned TRBD1 or TRBD2 (5 bases each). This CDR3 has 15 residues. CDR1 MGHDK and CDR2 SYGVNS come from the germline V gene. V was shortened by 6 bases and J by 3 bases, with 14 bases between the two germline ends. CDR3: CASRGETRDTGELFF. The CDR3 region has the DNA TGTGCCAGCAGGGGGGAGACTCGGGACACCGGGGAGCTGTTTTTT.

CDR3 nucleotide sequence: TGTGCCACCAGTGACCCCGGGACAGGGGGAGTGGGTACGCAGTATTTT. Translation: CATSDPGTGGVGTQYF. V gene TRBV24-1 combines with J gene TRBJ2-3; 11 bases match TRBD1. V lost 4 bases, J lost 8 bases, and 10 bases stayed unmatched. The CDR3 runs 16 residues. Per germline, CDR1 KGHDR and CDR2 SFDVKD.